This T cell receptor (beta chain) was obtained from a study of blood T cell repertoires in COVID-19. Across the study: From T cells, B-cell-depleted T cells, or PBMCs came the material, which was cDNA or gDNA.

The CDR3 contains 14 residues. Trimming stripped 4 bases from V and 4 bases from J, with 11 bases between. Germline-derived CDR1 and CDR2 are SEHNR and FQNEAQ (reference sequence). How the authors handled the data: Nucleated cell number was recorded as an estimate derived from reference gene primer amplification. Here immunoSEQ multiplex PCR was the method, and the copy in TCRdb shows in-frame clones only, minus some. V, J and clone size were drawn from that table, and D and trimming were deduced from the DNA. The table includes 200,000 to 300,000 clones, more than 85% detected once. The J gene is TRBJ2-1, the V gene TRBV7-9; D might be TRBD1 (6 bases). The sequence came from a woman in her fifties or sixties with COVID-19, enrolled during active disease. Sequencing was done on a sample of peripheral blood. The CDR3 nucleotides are TGTGCCAGCAGCTGGGGACACCAGTACAATGAGCAGTTCTTC. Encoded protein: CASSWGHQYNEQFF.